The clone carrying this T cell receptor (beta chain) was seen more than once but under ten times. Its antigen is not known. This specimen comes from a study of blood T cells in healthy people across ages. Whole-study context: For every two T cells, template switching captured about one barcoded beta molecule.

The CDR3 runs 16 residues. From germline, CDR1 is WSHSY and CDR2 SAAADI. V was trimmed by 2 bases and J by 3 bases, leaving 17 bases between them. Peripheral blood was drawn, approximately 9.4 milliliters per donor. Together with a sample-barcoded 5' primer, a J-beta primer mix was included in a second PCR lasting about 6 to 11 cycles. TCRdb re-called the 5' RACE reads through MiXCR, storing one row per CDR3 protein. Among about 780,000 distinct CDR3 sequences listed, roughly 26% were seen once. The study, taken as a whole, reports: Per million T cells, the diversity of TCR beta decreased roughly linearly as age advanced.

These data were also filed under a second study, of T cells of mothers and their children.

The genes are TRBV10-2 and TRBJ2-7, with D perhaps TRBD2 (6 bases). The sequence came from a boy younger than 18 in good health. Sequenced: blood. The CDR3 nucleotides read TGCGCCAGCAGTGAGAATGCGGGGTCCGGGGTCTACGAGCAGTACTTC. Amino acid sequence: CASSENAGSGVYEQYF.